The 11 T cell receptor beta chains given below trace back to one sample, sequenced in a study of CD8 T cells in ankylosing spondylitis. These receptors have no identified antigens. Whole-study results and caveats: What appeared characteristic of ankylosing spondylitis blood was a TCR beta motif of under 10 highly homologous variants.

MiXCR, run by TCRdb on the 5' RACE reads, gives a single entry per CDR3 protein. The table shows about 540,000 distinct CDR3 sequences, with about 13% occurring only once. Material: blood, either unsorted or a sorted T cell fraction (not recorded which). The source is a male donor with ankylosing spondylitis.

This chain's CDR3 is CSARYLDNEQFF. The CDR3 nucleotides are TGCAGTGCTAGGTATTTAGACAATGAGCAGTTCTTC. The chain uses TRBV20-1 and TRBJ2-1; unclear D gene. V lost 3 bases to trimming and J lost 5 bases, with 8 bases between them. Germline CDR1 is DFQATT and CDR2 is SNEGSKA (reference sequence). The CDR3 contains 12 residues.

The chain employs TRBV12-3 or TRBV12-4 and TRBJ2-7; D ambiguous. V shed 7 bases and J shed 7 bases, with 17 bases lying between them. The CDR3 runs to 13 residues. This CDR3 reads CASTPGPREEQYF. Written as DNA, the CDR3 is TGTGCCAGCACCCCGGGTCCCCGAGAAGAGCAGTACTTC.

The chain has TRBV20-1 and TRBJ2-1; D possibly corresponds to TRBD2 (6 bases). This CDR3 has 12 amino acids. V was shortened by 6 bases and J by 8 bases, with 14 bases between the two germline ends. CDR1 DFQATT and CDR2 SNEGSKA come from the germline V gene (reference sequence). The CDR3 DNA reads TGCAGTGCCGGGAGAATGGTCGATGAGCAGTTCTTC. Protein sequence: CSAGRMVDEQFF.

The rearrangement links TRBV9 to TRBJ2-3; 8 nucleotides line up with TRBD2. Germline CDR1 SGDLS, CDR2 YYNGEE. This CDR3 has 16 residues. J gave up 6 bases and V 0 bases, and 9 bases lay outside the gene matches. CDR3 loop: CASSVGLAGGYDTQYF. The DNA for the CDR3 is TGTGCCAGCAGCGTAGGGCTGGCGGGAGGATATGATACGCAGTATTTT. The variable domain in full, with the rest retrieved from reference TRBV9 and TRBJ2-3, is DSGVTQTPKHLITATGQRVTLRCSPRSGDLSVYWYQQSLDQGLQFLIQYYNGEERAKGNILERFSAQQFPDLHSELNLSSLELGDSALYFCASSVGLAGGYDTQYFGPGTRLTVL.

This clonotype was seen a few times. The chain joins TRBV12-3 or TRBV12-4 to TRBJ2-1; D not certain. Trimming removed 7 bases at V and 12 bases at J, with 13 bases between. CDR3 length: 11 amino acids. The DNA of the CDR3 is TGTGCCAGCACCGAGGACCAGAGGCAGTTCTTC. It yields the protein CASTEDQRQFF.

The chain couples TRBV11-3 to TRBJ2-7; D perhaps matches TRBD1 (7 bases). The CDR3 spans 14 residues. V was clipped by 5 bases and J by 2 bases, with 13 bases between them. CDR1 is SGHNT and CDR2 is YENEEA in the germline V gene. This chain's CDR3 is CASSPQGGPYEQYV. For the CDR3, the DNA is TGTGCCAGCAGCCCCCAGGGGGGACCCTACGAGCAGTACGTC.

The chain couples TRBV7-9 to TRBJ2-1; D is perhaps TRBD1 (5 bases). This CDR3 region has 14 residues. With 5 bases removed from V and 8 bases from J, the gap between germline ends came to 16 bases. Germline V gives CDR1 SEHNR, CDR2 FQNEAQ (reference sequence). DNA of the CDR3: TGTGCCAGCAGCGTCGACAGTGGACCGGATGAGCAGTTCTTC. It yields the protein CASSVDSGPDEQFF.

This clonotype was seen only a few times. The genes are TRBV11-3 and TRBJ2-1; possible D gene TRBD2, 6 bases. V lost 1 base and J 8 bases, leaving 9 bases between the germline ends. Germline CDR1 and CDR2: SGHNT and YENEEA. The CDR3 spans 13 residues. CDR3 protein: CASSLGGDDEQFF. The CDR3 DNA is TGTGCCAGCAGCTTAGGGGGGGATGATGAGCAGTTCTTC.

This clonotype has at least ten counts. The chain has TRBV25-1 and TRBJ1-2; 7 nucleotides match TRBD1. The germline CDR1 and CDR2 sequences are MGHDK and SYGVNS. This CDR3 contains 12 residues. Unmatched junction bases numbered 2, after V lost 4 bases and J lost 6 bases. The chain's CDR3 is CASSGQGHGYTF. The CDR3 DNA reads TGTGCCAGCAGTGGACAGGGTCATGGCTACACCTTC.

This clonotype was counted only a few times. The gene calls are TRBV9 and TRBJ2-1; D is undetermined. V lost 0 bases and J lost 2, with 9 bases in between. The CDR3 has 15 amino acids. Germline V gene sequence: CDR1 SGDLS, CDR2 YYNGEE. For the CDR3, the DNA is TGTGCCAGCAGCGTAGACTGGGCCCCCTACAATGAGCAGTTCTTC. This codes for CASSVDWAPYNEQFF.

V and J are TRBV9 and TRBJ2-3, with a tentative D call TRBD2 (7 bases). The V gene lost 3 bases and the J gene lost 0 bases, with 14 bases spanning the gap. The CDR3 spans 16 residues. The germline gives CDR1 SGDLS, CDR2 YYNGEE. CDR3 protein: CASSAEGGPSTDTQYF. The CDR3 bases are TGTGCCAGCAGCGCGGAGGGGGGGCCTAGCACAGATACGCAGTATTTT.